These T cell receptor beta chains were read from a single sample in a study of blood T cell repertoires in COVID-19. Clones were sequenced by immunoSEQ multiplex PCR, and TCRdb holds only the in-frame ones, with some missing. The data hold around 42,000 clones, with roughly nine tenths observed a single time. The sequenced sample consisted of peripheral blood. These receptors all come from a young man with active or convalescent COVID-19. The CDR3 runs from the conserved cysteine through the conserved F or W. A D gene is named only where the DNA matches it firmly. For some rows the clone size is stated as once, few or many, or as a class when expanded; others skip it.

>.|TRBJ1-1|TRBV25-1|.
CASSEYGWGGMNTEAFF
TGTGCCAGCAGTGAATATGGGTGGGGGGGAATGAACACTGAAGCTTTCTTT
>.|TRBJ2-1|TRBV6-5|.
CASSDYLGEQFF
TGTGCCAGCAGCGACTACCTCGGTGAGCAGTTCTTC
>.|TRBJ2-2|TRBV27|.
CASSLAPNTGELFF
TGTGCCAGCAGTTTGGCCCCTAACACCGGGGAGCTGTTTTTT
>.|TRBJ2-1|TRBV7-3|TRBD2
CASSYGTSRYEQFF
TGTGCCAGCAGCTACGGGACTAGTCGGTATGAGCAGTTCTTC
>once|TRBJ1-2|TRBV6-5|TRBD1
CASSYDRDYGYTF
TGTGCCAGCAGTTACGACAGGGACTATGGCTACACCTTC
>.|TRBJ1-6|TRBV19|.
CASSNRENSPLHF
TGTGCCAGTAGTAACAGGGAGAATTCACCCCTCCACTTT
>.|TRBJ2-7|TRBV11-2|.
CASSLMGRSYEQYF
TGTGCCAGCAGCTTAATGGGGCGCTCCTACGAGCAGTACTTC
>.|TRBJ2-5|TRBV6-2/TRBV6-3|.
CASSYSFTPQETQYF
TGTGCCAGCAGTTACTCCTTCACACCCCAAGAGACCCAGTACTTC
>.|TRBJ1-4|TRBV7-2|TRBD1
CASSFDRGNEKLFF
TGTGCCAGCAGCTTCGACAGGGGGAATGAAAAACTGTTTTTT
>.|TRBJ1-3|TRBV5-1|TRBD1
CASSLGQGVGNTIYF
TGCGCCAGCAGCTTAGGACAGGGAGTTGGGAACACCATATATTTT
>.|TRBJ2-3|TRBV9|.
CASRGSTDTQYF
TGTGCCAGCCGGGGGTCCACAGATACGCAGTATTTT
>.|TRBJ1-2|TRBV6-5|TRBD1
CASSYTGQGNGYTF
TGTGCCAGCAGTTACACCGGACAGGGGAATGGCTACACCTTC
>.|TRBJ1-2|TRBV3-1/TRBV3-2|.
CASSPERAGYGYTF
TGTGCCAGCAGCCCCGAGAGGGCGGGCTATGGCTACACCTTC
>.|TRBJ1-2|TRBV12-3/TRBV12-4|TRBD1
CASSPGQGGYTF
TGTGCCAGCAGTCCGGGACAGGGGGGCTACACCTTC
>.|TRBJ1-5|TRBV7-2|.
CASSLGGGKPQHF
TGTGCCAGCAGCTTAGGCGGGGGGAAGCCCCAGCATTTT
>.|TRBJ2-2|TRBV6-5|TRBD1
CASSYLGQVVGELFF
TGTGCCAGCAGTTACCTAGGACAGGTTGTCGGGGAGCTGTTTTTT
>.|TRBJ1-6|TRBV5-8|.
CASRNWRASYNSPLHF
TGTGCCAGCAGGAATTGGAGGGCCTCCTATAATTCACCCCTCCACTTT
>.|TRBJ2-2|TRBV2|.
CASSRTPNTGELFF
TGTGCCAGCAGTCGGACACCTAACACCGGGGAGCTGTTTTTT
>once|TRBJ2-7|TRBV5-6|.
CASSLERTRFEQYF
TGTGCCAGCAGCTTGGAGCGGACCAGGTTCGAGCAGTACTTC
>.|TRBJ2-7|TRBV5-1|.
CASSLGASEQYF
TGCGCCAGCAGCTTGGGTGCGTCCGAGCAGTACTTC
>.|TRBJ1-1|TRBV2|.
CASRQMNTEAFF
TGTGCCAGCAGACAGATGAACACTGAAGCTTTCTTT
>few|TRBJ2-2|TRBV19|TRBD2
CASSPRLAGDGNTGELFF
TGTGCCAGTAGTCCGCGACTAGCGGGAGATGGGAACACCGGGGAGCTGTTTTTT
>.|TRBJ2-3|TRBV5-6|.
CASNLESTRTDTQYF
TGTGCCAGCAACTTGGAGTCGACTCGGACAGATACGCAGTATTTT
>.|TRBJ1-2|TRBV18|.
CASSPRAEGYGYTF
TGTGCCAGCTCACCTCGCGCGGAGGGCTATGGCTACACCTTC
>.|TRBJ2-2|TRBV2|TRBD2
CASSLILAGANTGELFF
TGTGCCAGCAGTCTAATCCTAGCGGGAGCGAACACCGGGGAGCTGTTTTTT
>.|TRBJ1-6|TRBV9|.
CASSLTGNYNSPLHF
TGTGCCAGCAGCCTTACAGGGAATTATAATTCACCCCTCCACTTT
>.|TRBJ2-5|TRBV6-2/TRBV6-3|TRBD2
CASSQLAGVKETQYF
TGTGCCAGCAGCCAACTAGCGGGGGTAAAAGAGACCCAGTACTTC
>.|TRBJ2-5|TRBV4-1|TRBD2
CASSQDATSGGARETQYF
TGCGCCAGCAGCCAAGATGCGACTAGCGGGGGGGCCCGAGAGACCCAGTACTTC
>.|TRBJ2-1|TRBV4-2|TRBD2
CASSQERPSGISSYNEQFF
TGTGCCAGCAGCCAAGAACGGCCTAGCGGGATTAGCTCCTACAATGAGCAGTTCTTC
>once|TRBJ1-2|TRBV29-1|.
CSVGVGVYGYTF
TGCAGCGTCGGGGTCGGAGTCTATGGCTACACCTTC
>.|TRBJ2-5|TRBV6-6|TRBD1
CASFPGQAFLETQYF
TGTGCCAGCTTTCCGGGACAGGCGTTTCTGGAGACCCAGTACTTC
>.|TRBJ2-3|TRBV9|.
CASSVVGSGTDTQYF
TGTGCCAGCAGCGTAGTAGGTAGCGGAACAGATACGCAGTATTTT
>.|TRBJ1-3|TRBV6-5|TRBD1
CASSLRQGGRNTIYF
TGTGCCAGCAGTCTCCGCCAGGGGGGAAGAAACACCATATATTTT